This T cell receptor beta chain appears in the sequencing data of a study of cytomegalovirus exposure and HLA in healthy donors. Study-wide results and limits: Rarity characterized most TCR sequences, yet some public TCRs appeared in many donors. Reported results showed that the classifier diagnosed cytomegalovirus status with high specificity and sensitivity. Association with HLA alleles at 0.05 false discovery rate was found for around 17,000 TCR beta sequences in a later analysis.

Researchers ran the PCR with 60 Vbeta and 13 Jbeta primers. The data were produced by immunoSEQ multiplex PCR, yet TCRdb's version contains in-frame clones alone and is incomplete. There are around 190,000 clones in the sample; more than 75% occur only once, and 1.5% to 2% lies in the top ten. Remarks on this clone: No antigen is known for it.

The germline V gene encodes CDR1 KGHSH and CDR2 LQKENI. Trimming took off 4 bases at V and 5 bases at J, with 11 bases between the two ends. The CDR3 totals 13 residues. This chain links TRBV18 with TRBJ1-2, with D maybe TRBD1 (6 bases). The TCR sequence derives from a woman aged 50 to 60 in good health and CMV-seronegative. The sequencing sample was made of PBMCs. Here the CDR3 reads CASSLLQGYGYTF. CDR3 DNA sequence: TGTGCCAGCTCACTCTTACAGGGTTATGGCTACACCTTC.